This TCR beta chain was sequenced during a study of blood T cell repertoires in COVID-19. The CDR3 covers 16 residues. V shed 4 bases and J 0 bases; nucleotides not matched to a gene: 2. Germline V CDR1 and CDR2: MNHNS, SASEGT. The method was immunoSEQ multiplex PCR; TCRdb's version includes in-frame clones alone and lacks a portion of them. The sample records approximately 220,000 clones, 65% to 85% being singletons. V gene TRBV6-1 combines with J gene TRBJ1-6, with 8 bases fitting TRBD1. Sequencing was performed on peripheral blood. This receptor was taken from a woman older than 75 with acute or convalescent COVID-19. The CDR3 nucleotides read TGTGCCAGCAGTGCCGGACAGGGCTCCTATAATTCACCCCTCCACTTT. It translates to CASSAGQGSYNSPLHF.